Following are 16 T cell receptor beta chains from one sample sequenced in a study of blood T cell repertoires in COVID-19. Repertoires were generated with immunoSEQ multiplex PCR, while TCRdb's copy carries only in-frame clones and drops some. The sample holds 250,000 to 300,000 clones, 70% to 90% seen once. The sample was peripheral blood. These receptors all stem from a woman aged 30 to 39 who had recovered from COVID-19.

The V gene is TRBV11-1, the J gene TRBJ2-5; 8 bases match TRBD2. There are 14 residues in the CDR3. Germline trimming cut 5 bases from V and 4 bases from J; bases unmatched to any gene: 6. The germline V gene encodes CDR1 SGHAT and CDR2 FQDESV (reference sequence). The CDR3 loop reads CASSLGGAGETQYF. The CDR3 DNA reads as TGTGCCAGCAGCCTCGGGGGGGCAGGAGAGACCCAGTACTTC.

The chain is built from TRBV6-1 and TRBJ1-5; D remains unclear. V lost 2 bases and J lost 4, with 9 bases in between. Germline loops: CDR1 MNHNS, CDR2 SASEGT. The CDR3 covers 14 residues. CDR3 coding DNA: TGTGCCAGCAGTGAAACTGTTCCTAATCAGCCCCAGCATTTT. It is translated as CASSETVPNQPQHF.

CDR3 in amino acids: CASSNGDRVKNTEAFF. In nucleotides, the CDR3 is TGTGCCAGTAGTAACGGGGACAGGGTCAAGAACACTGAAGCTTTCTTT. The chain recombines TRBV19 with TRBJ1-1; 9 nucleotides line up with TRBD1. Germline CDR1 is LNHDA and CDR2 is SQIVND (reference sequence). After removal of 4 bases from V and 1 base from J, the junction contained 7 bases not matched to a gene. CDR3 length: 16 amino acids.

J is TRBJ1-2 and V is TRBV4-2, with a possible D match to TRBD1 (6 bases). Per germline, CDR1 LGHNA and CDR2 YNFKEQ. The germline V and J ends were trimmed by 1 base and 6 bases, with 9 bases remaining between them. The CDR3 spans 13 residues. The CDR3 protein is CASSQGDRHGYTF. The CDR3 DNA follows: TGTGCCAGCAGCCAAGGAGACAGGCATGGCTACACCTTC.

The chain couples TRBV27 to TRBJ2-3; tentative D call: TRBD1 (6 bases). This CDR3 is built from 14 residues. Trimming pared 6 bases from V and 1 base from J, leaving 11 bases between. CDR1 is MNHEY, CDR2 SMNVEV, per germline (reference sequence). The CDR3 DNA is TGTGCCAGCAGCAACAGGGACGGCACAGATACGCAGTATTTT. Translated: CASSNRDGTDTQYF.

Note on this clone: At one end the junction does not follow the germline gene, possibly because of a read error. The V gene is TRBV4-1, the J gene TRBJ2-6; the D gene is possibly TRBD2 (5 bases). The CDR3 covers 18 residues. The germline V gene has CDR1 MGHRA and CDR2 YSYEKL. CDR3 in DNA: TGCGCCAGCAGCCTTCCAGGCGGGCGTCGTTCTGGAGCCAACGTCCTGACTTTC. This translates into CASSLPGGRRSGANVLTF.

The chain is built from TRBV11-2 and TRBJ2-5; 7 positions match TRBD1. V shed 8 bases, J shed 1 base, and the junction held 7 bases outside the gene matches. CDR1 SGHAT and CDR2 FQNNGV come from the germline V gene. This CDR3 has 14 residues. The CDR3 DNA reads as TGTGCCAGCGGATACAGGGGCCCCCAAGAGACCCAGTACTTC. Amino acid sequence: CASGYRGPQETQYF.

This sequence joins TRBV5-1 and TRBJ2-5; 12 bases are shared with TRBD2. There are 16 residues in the CDR3. V dropped 4 bases and J dropped 2; count of bases not matched to a gene: 6. In germline, CDR1 is SGHRS, CDR2 YFSETQ. The CDR3 DNA reads TGCGCCAGCAGCGTGACTAGCGGGGGATCTCAAGAGACCCAGTACTTC. It specifies CASSVTSGGSQETQYF.

The chain links TRBV6-6 to TRBJ1-2; 10 bases map to TRBD1. This CDR3 has 15 amino acids. V lost 1 base, J lost 6 bases, and 5 bases stayed unmatched. The V gene's germline CDR1 is MNHNY and CDR2 SVGAGI (reference sequence). CDR3 in amino acids: CASSYWGQGRDGYTF. The CDR3 nucleotides are TGTGCCAGCAGTTACTGGGGACAGGGGAGAGATGGCTACACCTTC.

The CDR3: CASSLTGVYGYTF. In DNA, the CDR3 is TGTGCCAGCAGCTTGACAGGTGTCTATGGCTACACCTTC. The gene calls are TRBV5-6 and TRBJ1-2, with D tentatively TRBD1 (5 bases). CDR1 SGHDT and CDR2 YYEEEE come from the germline V gene. V shed 1 base and J shed 4 bases, with 8 bases lying between them. The length of the CDR3 is 13 residues.

The chain employs TRBV20-1 and TRBJ1-2; possible D gene TRBD1, 6 bases. The length of the CDR3 is 13 residues. From germline, CDR1 is DFQATT and CDR2 SNEGSKA (reference sequence). Trimming shortened V by 3 bases and J by 5 bases, and 13 bases separated the two germline ends. The CDR3 DNA reads TGCAGTGCTAGTTACCAGGGGTATTATGGCTACACCTTC. It translates to CSASYQGYYGYTF.

V usage is TRBV4-1 and J usage is TRBJ1-1, with D maybe TRBD1 (5 bases). Trimming cost V 4 bases and J 2 bases, with 14 bases left between them. Germline V gene lookup returns CDR1 MGHRA and CDR2 YSYEKL. The CDR3 contains 15 residues. The CDR3 region has the DNA TGCGCCAGCAGCCCCCAAGGGGCCAGAAACACTGAAGCTTTCTTT. Its translation is CASSPQGARNTEAFF.

This chain links TRBV6-2 or TRBV6-3 with TRBJ1-2; 9 positions agree with TRBD1. The CDR3 length is 15 residues. CDR1 is MNHEY and CDR2 is SVGEGT in the germline V gene. The junction had 8 bases not matched to a gene; V was cut back by 5 bases and J by 4 bases. The CDR3 DNA reads as TGTGCCAGCAGTGCTAACGAGGACAGGGGCTATGGCTACACCTTC. Residues: CASSANEDRGYGYTF.

The V call is TRBV19, the J call TRBJ1-5; tentative D call: TRBD1 (6 bases). The CDR3 has 18 amino acids. From germline, CDR1 is LNHDA and CDR2 SQIVND (reference sequence). The V end lost 9 bases, the J end lost 0 bases, and 24 bases lay between the germline ends. The CDR3 nucleotides are TGTGCCAGAAGACAGACAGGATCAAAAATTAATAGCAATCAGCCCCAGCATTTT. Amino acid sequence: CARRQTGSKINSNQPQHF. The full variable domain, its missing parts supplied by reference TRBV19 and TRBJ1-5, is DGGITQSPKYLFRKEGQNVTLSCEQNLNHDAMYWYRQDPGQGLRLIYYSQIVNDFQKGDIAEGYSVSREKKESFPLTVTSAQKNPTAFYLCARRQTGSKINSNQPQHFGDGTRLSIL.

The chain combines TRBV5-1 with TRBJ1-1; tentative D call: TRBD1 (5 bases). Germline values: CDR1 SGHRS, CDR2 YFSETQ. Trimming pared 4 bases from V and 0 bases from J, leaving 13 bases between. This CDR3 has 15 amino acids. The DNA of the CDR3 is TGCGCCAGCAGCGCCGGCGGGGGGATGAACACTGAAGCTTTCTTT. This gives the protein CASSAGGGMNTEAFF. Supplemented by reference TRBV5-1 and TRBJ1-1, the full variable domain reads KAGVTQTPRYLIKTRGQQVTLSCSPISGHRSVSWYQQTPGQGLQFLFEYFSETQRNKGNFPGRFSGRQFSNSRSEMNVSTLELGDSALYLCASSAGGGMNTEAFFGQGTRLTVV.

This clone has more than one count but fewer than ten. The CDR3 sequence: CASSANRGNEQFF. DNA of the CDR3: TGTGCCAGCAGTGCCAACAGGGGCAATGAGCAGTTCTTC. This chain uses TRBV27 with TRBJ2-1, with 7 positions matching TRBD1. This CDR3 has 13 amino acids. Germline lookup yields CDR1 MNHEY and CDR2 SMNVEV (reference sequence). Germline trimming cut 5 bases from V and 6 bases from J; bases unmatched to any gene: 4.